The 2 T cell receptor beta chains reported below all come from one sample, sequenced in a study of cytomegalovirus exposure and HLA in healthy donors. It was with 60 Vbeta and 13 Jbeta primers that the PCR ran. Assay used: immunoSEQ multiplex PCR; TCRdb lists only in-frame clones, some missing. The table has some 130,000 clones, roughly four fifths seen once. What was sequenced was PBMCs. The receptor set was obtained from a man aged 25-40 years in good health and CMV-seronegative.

CDR3 DNA: TGTGCCAGCAGCGGAGCCCCGATAAGCGGCACCGGGGAGCTGTTTTTT. Its protein is CASSGAPISGTGELFF. The chain employs TRBV7-9 and TRBJ2-2; TRBD2 is a possible D gene (5 bases). The CDR3 loop spans 16 amino acids. Germline-derived CDR1 and CDR2 are SEHNR and FQNEAQ (reference sequence). Trimming left V 5 bases short and J 4 bases short, with 17 bases between.

CDR3 DNA sequence: TGTGCCAGCAGCTTCAGAGCGGGGACGGGAGAGACCCAGTACTTC. This codes for CASSFRAGTGETQYF. The chain recombines TRBV9 with TRBJ2-5; 7 nucleotides match TRBD2. V gave up 4 bases and J gave up 4 bases; unmatched junction bases: 10. In germline, CDR1 is SGDLS, CDR2 YYNGEE. This CDR3 has 15 residues.